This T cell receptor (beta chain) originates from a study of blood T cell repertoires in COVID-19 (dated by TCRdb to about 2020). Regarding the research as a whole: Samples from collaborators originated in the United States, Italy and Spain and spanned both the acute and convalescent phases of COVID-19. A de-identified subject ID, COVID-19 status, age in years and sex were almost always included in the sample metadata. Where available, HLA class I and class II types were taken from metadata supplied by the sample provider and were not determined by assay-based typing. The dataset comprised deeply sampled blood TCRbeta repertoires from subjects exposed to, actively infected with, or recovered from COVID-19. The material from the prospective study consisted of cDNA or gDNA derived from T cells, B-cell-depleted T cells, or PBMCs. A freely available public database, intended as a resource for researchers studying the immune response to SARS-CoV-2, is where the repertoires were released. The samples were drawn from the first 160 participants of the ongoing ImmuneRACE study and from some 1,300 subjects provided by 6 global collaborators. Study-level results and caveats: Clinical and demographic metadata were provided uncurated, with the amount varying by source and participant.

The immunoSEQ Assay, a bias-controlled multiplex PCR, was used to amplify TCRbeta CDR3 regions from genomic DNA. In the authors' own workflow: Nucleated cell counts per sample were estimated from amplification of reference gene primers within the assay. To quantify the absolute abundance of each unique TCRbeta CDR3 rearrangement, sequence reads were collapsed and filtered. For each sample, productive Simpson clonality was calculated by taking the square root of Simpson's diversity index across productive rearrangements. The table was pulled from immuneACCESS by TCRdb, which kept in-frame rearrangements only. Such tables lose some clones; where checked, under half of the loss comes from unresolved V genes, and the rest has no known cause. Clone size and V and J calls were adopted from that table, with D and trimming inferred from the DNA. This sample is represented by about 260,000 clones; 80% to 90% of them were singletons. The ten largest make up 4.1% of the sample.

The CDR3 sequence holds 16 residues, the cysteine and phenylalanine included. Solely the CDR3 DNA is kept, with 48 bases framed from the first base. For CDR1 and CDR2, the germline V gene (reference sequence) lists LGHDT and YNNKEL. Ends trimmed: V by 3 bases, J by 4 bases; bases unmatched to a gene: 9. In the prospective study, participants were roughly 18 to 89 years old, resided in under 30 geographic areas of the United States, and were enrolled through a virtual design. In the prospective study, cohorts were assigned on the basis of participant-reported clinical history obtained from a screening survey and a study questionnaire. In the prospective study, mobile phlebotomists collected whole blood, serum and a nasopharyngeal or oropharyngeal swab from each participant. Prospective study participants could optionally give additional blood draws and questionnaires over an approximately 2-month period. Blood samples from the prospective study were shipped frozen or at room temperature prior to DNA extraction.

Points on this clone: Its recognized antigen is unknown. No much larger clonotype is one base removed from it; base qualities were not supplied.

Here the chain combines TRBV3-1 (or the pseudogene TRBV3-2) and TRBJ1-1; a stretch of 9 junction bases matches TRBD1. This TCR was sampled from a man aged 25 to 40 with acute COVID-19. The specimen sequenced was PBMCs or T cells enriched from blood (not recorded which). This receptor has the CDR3 CASSHSRGQGFTEAFF. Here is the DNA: TGTGCCAGCAGCCATTCCCGTGGACAGGGGTTCACTGAAGCTTTCTTT.